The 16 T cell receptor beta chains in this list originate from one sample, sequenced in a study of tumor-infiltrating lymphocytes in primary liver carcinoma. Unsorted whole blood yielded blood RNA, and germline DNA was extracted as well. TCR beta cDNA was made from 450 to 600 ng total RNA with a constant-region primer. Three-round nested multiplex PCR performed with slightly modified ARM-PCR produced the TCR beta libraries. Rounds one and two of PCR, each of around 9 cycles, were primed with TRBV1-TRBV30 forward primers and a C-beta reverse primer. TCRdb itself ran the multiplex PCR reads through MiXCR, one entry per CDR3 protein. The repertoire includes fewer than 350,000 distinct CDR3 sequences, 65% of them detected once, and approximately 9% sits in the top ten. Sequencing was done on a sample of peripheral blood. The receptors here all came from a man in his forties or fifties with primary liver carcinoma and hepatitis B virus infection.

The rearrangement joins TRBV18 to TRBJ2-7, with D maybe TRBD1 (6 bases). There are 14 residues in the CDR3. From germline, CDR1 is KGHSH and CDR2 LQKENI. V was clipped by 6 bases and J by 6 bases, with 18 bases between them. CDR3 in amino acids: CASSPEAGVFEQYF. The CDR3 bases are TGTGCCAGCTCCCCGGAGGCAGGGGTGTTCGAGCAGTACTTC. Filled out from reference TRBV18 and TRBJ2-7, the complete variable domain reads NAGVMQNPRHLVRRRGQEARLRCSPMKGHSHVYWYRQLPEEGLKFMVYLQKENIIDESGMPKERFSAEFPKEGPSILRIQQVVRGDSAAYFCASSPEAGVFEQYFGPGTRLTVT.

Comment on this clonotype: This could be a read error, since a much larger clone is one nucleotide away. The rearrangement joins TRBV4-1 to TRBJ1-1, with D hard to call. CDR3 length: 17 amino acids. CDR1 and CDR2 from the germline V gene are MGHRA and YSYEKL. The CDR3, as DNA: TGCGCCAGCAGCCAAGATCCGGGCGGGAGGAAAAACACTGAAGTTTTCTTT. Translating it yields CASSQDPGGRKNTEVFF.

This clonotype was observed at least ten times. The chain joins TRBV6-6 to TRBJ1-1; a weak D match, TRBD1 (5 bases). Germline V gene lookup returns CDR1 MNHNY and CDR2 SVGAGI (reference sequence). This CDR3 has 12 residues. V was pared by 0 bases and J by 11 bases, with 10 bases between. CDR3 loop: CASSYSGTGAFF. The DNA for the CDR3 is TGTGCCAGCAGTTACTCCGGGACCGGGGCTTTCTTT.

The CDR3, as DNA: TGCGCCAGCAGCTCCACAGGGATGTCTGGAAACACCATATATTTT. Its protein product is CASSSTGMSGNTIYF. The chain employs TRBV5-1 and TRBJ1-3; the D gene is possibly TRBD1 (6 bases). The CDR3 length is 15 residues. CDR1 is SGHRS, CDR2 YFSETQ, per germline. The V gene lost 3 bases and the J gene lost 1 base, with 11 bases spanning the gap. The full variable domain, in which reference TRBV5-1 and TRBJ1-3 provide the parts outside the CDR3, is KAGVTQTPRYLIKTRGQQVTLSCSPISGHRSVSWYQQTPGQGLQFLFEYFSETQRNKGNFPGRFSGRQFSNSRSEMNVSTLELGDSALYLCASSSTGMSGNTIYFGEGSWLTVV.

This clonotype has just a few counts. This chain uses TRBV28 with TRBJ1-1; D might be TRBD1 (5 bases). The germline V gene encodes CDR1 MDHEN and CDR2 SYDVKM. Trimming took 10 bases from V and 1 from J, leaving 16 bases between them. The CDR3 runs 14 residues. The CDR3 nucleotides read TGTGCCATCTCCCCCTTGGGGGGGAACACTGAAGCTTTCTTT. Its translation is CAISPLGGNTEAFF.

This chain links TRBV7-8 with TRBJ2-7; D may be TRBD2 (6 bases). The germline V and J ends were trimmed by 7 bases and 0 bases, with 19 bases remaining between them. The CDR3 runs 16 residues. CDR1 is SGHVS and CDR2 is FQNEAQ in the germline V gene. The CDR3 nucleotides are TGTGCCAGCAATCAAAGGAGGGTCCACAGCTCCTACGAGCAGTACTTC. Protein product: CASNQRRVHSSYEQYF.

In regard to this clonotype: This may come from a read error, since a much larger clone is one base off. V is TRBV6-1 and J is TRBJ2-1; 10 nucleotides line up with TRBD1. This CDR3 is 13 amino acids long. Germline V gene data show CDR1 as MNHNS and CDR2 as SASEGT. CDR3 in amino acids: CVSRQGALNEQFF. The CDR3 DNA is TGTGTCAGCAGACAGGGGGCGTTAAATGAGCAGTTCTTC.

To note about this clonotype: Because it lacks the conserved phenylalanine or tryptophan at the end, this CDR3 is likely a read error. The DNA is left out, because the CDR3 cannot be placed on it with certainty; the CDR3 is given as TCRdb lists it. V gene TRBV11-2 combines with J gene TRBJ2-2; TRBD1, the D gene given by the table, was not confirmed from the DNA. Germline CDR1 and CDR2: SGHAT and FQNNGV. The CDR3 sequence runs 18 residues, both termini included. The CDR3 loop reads CASSLDRRGPTNTGELLI.

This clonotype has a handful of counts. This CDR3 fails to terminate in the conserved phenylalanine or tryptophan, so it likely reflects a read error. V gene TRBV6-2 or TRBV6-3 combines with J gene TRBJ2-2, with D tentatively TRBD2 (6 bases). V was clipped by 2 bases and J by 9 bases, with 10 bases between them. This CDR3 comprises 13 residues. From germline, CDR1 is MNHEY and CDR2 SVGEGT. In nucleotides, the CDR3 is TGTGCCAGCAGTTACCTTCGCGGGAGGGAGCTGTTTTCT. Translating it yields CASSYLRGRELFS.

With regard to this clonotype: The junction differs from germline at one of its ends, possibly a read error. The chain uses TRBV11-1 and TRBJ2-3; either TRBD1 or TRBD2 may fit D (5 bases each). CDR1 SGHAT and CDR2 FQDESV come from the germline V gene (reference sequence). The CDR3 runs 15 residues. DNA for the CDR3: TGTGTCAGCAGCTCGGGACCGTCTGACGCAGATATGCAGTATTTT. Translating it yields CVSSSGPSDADMQYF.

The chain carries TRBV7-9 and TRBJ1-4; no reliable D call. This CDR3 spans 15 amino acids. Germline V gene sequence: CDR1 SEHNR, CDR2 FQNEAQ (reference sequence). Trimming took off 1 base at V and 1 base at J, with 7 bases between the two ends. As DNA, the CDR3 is TGTGCCAGCAGCTTAGGCCGGGGAACTAATGAAAAACTGTTTTTT. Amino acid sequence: CASSLGRGTNEKLFF.

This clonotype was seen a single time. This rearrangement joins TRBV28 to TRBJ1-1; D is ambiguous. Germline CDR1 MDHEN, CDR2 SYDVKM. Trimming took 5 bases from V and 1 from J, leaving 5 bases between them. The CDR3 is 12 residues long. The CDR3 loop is CASSRRNTEAFF. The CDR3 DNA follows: TGTGCCAGCAGTCGACGGAACACTGAAGCTTTCTTT.

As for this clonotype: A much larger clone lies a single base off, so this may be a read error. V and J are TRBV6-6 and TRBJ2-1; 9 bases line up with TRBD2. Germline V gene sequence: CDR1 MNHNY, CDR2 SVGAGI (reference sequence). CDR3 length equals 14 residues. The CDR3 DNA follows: TGTGCCAACAGTTACGAGCGGGAGGTAGGTGAGCAGTTCTTC. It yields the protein CANSYEREVGEQFF.

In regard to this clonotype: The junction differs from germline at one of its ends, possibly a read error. CDR3 in amino acids: CASSLGLLAGNGVQFF. In nucleotides, the CDR3 is TGTGCCAGCAGCTTAGGGCTACTAGCGGGAAATGGTGTGCAGTTCTTT. The rearrangement uses TRBV11-3 and TRBJ2-1, with 10 bases identical to TRBD2. The CDR3 has 16 amino acids. Per the germline V gene, CDR1 is SGHNT and CDR2 is YENEEA.

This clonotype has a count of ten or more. In DNA, the CDR3 is TGTGCCACCGGCTCGGGATCAGCGATCACTGAAGCTTTCTTT. It specifies CATGSGSAITEAFF. The rearrangement links TRBV6-1 to TRBJ1-1; D ambiguous. Trimming cost V 10 bases and J 4 bases, with 19 bases left between them. The CDR3 length is 14 residues. Germline loops: CDR1 MNHNS, CDR2 SASEGT.

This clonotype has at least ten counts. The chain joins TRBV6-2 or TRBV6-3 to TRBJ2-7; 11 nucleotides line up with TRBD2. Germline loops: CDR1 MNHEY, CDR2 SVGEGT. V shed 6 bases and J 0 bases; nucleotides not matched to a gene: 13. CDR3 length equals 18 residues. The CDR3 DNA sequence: TGTGCCAGCAGGCACCAGGGACTAGCGGCCACCAGCTCCTACGAGCAGTACTTC. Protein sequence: CASRHQGLAATSSYEQYF.